This TCR beta chain was captured in a study of blood T cell repertoires in COVID-19 (dated by TCRdb to 2019 to 2021). General notes on the study: Samples from collaborators originated in the United States, Italy and Spain and spanned both the acute and convalescent phases of COVID-19. The prospective study material was composed of cDNA or gDNA derived from T cells, B-cell-depleted T cells, or PBMCs. Deeply sampled blood TCRbeta repertoires from subjects exposed to, actively infected with, or recovered from COVID-19 were included in the dataset. The repertoires were made available in a free public database intended to serve as a resource for research on the immune response to SARS-CoV-2. Samples came from the ongoing ImmuneRACE study (first 160 participants) plus 1,254 subjects from 6 global collaborators. A de-identified subject ID, COVID-19 status, age in years and sex were almost always included in the sample metadata. HLA class I and class II types, where available, came from metadata supplied by the sample provider rather than from assay-based typing.

The collaborating institutions used their own protocols to collect whole blood in K2EDTA tubes. Collaborator samples were shipped for TCRbeta analysis as frozen whole blood, isolated PBMCs, or DNA extracted from either sample type. The immunoSEQ Assay, a bias-controlled multiplex PCR, was used to amplify TCRbeta CDR3 regions from genomic DNA. In the source study's methods: The number of nucleated cells in each sample was estimated by amplification of reference gene primers within the assay. To quantify the absolute abundance of each unique TCRbeta CDR3 rearrangement, sequence reads were collapsed and filtered. For each sample, productive Simpson clonality was calculated as the square root of Simpson's diversity index across productive rearrangements. TCRdb's version of the immuneACCESS table is confined to in-frame rearrangements and falls short of the full clone set. An unresolved V gene accounts for under half of the shortfall where checked; the remainder is of unknown origin. Clonal size and the V and J genes are those of that table, whereas D and trimming came from the DNA. Here the sample has some 200,000 clones; about 85% occur a single time. The biggest ten clones account for around 18% of the sample.

Overall study results and their limits: The quantity of clinical and demographic metadata differed by source and by participant and was supplied without curation.

The V end gives up 0 bases and the J end 4 bases, leaving 9 bases in the junction not matched to a gene. The CDR3 has 16 amino acids, counting the end cysteine and phenylalanine. The only DNA kept is the CDR3, 48 bases in frame from the first base. According to the germline V gene, CDR1 reads SGDLS and CDR2 reads YYNGEE. Details on this clone: Its antigen is currently not known. No base-level quality is on record; no much larger clone is a single base apart.

Material: peripheral blood. This chain is built from TRBV9 and TRBJ2-7, and 8 junction bases match TRBD1. The origin of this receptor is a woman older than 75 with active or convalescent COVID-19. The CDR3 amino acid sequence is: CASSVGPGQGVYEQYF. The base sequence is TGTGCCAGCAGCGTAGGTCCTGGACAGGGCGTGTACGAGCAGTACTTC. The entire variable domain, with the stretches around the CDR3 drawn from the reference TRBV9 and TRBJ2-7 proteins, is DSGVTQTPKHLITATGQRVTLRCSPRSGDLSVYWYQQSLDQGLQFLIQYYNGEERAKGNILERFSAQQFPDLHSELNLSSLELGDSALYFCASSVGPGQGVYEQYFGPGTRLTVT.